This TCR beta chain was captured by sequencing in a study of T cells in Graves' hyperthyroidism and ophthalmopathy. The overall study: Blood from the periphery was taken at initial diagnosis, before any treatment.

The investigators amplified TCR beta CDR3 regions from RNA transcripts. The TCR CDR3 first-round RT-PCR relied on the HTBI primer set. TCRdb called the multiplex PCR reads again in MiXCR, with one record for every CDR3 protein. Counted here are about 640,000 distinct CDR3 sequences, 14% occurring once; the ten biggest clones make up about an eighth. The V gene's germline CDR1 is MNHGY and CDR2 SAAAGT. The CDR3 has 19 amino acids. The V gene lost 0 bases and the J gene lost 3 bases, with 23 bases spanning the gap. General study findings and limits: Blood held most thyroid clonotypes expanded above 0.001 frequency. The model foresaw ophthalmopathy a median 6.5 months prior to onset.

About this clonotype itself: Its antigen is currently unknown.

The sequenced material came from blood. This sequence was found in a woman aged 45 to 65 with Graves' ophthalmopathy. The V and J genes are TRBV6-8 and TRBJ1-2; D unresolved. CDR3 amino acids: CASSYSSSAGNTKDYGYTF. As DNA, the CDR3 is TGTGCCAGCAGTTACTCGTCTAGTGCGGGCAACACAAAAGACTATGGCTACACCTTC.